The 25 T cell receptor beta chains below come from one sample, sequenced in a study of T cells in Graves' hyperthyroidism and ophthalmopathy. Amplified regions were TCR beta CDR3 sequences from RNA transcripts. HTBI primers were used for first-round RT-PCR of the TCR CDR3. TCRdb passed the multiplex PCR reads through MiXCR, listing each CDR3 protein once. This table holds over 400,000 distinct CDR3 sequences, approximately 22% found once. Sequencing used blood. The receptors were gathered from a woman in her 70s with Graves' ophthalmopathy.

This clonotype was counted between two and nine times. V gene TRBV7-3 combines with J gene TRBJ2-2, with TRBD2 as a possible D gene (5 bases). The V gene lost 6 bases and the J gene lost 7 bases, with 9 bases spanning the gap. The germline V gene encodes CDR1 SGHTA and CDR2 FQGTGA. CDR3 length: 12 amino acids. CDR3 DNA: TGTGCCAGCAGGAGGGAAGGCGGGGAGCTGTTTTTT. It translates to CASRREGGELFF.

The chain carries TRBV6-2 or TRBV6-3 and TRBJ1-2, with 7 positions matching TRBD1. This CDR3 region has 14 residues. The germline CDR1 and CDR2 sequences are MNHEY and SVGEGT. V was pared by 5 bases and J by 4 bases, with 7 bases of the junction left unmatched. The CDR3 loop is CASSRPQGSYGYTF. In DNA, the CDR3 is TGTGCCAGCAGTCGCCCACAGGGGTCCTATGGCTACACCTTC.

The J gene is TRBJ2-5, the V gene TRBV27; the D gene could be TRBD1 or TRBD2 (5 bases each). This CDR3 comprises 14 residues. Trimming removed 4 bases from V and 4 bases from J, with 13 bases in between. From germline, CDR1 is MNHEY and CDR2 SMNVEV (reference sequence). DNA of the CDR3: TGTGCCAGCAGTTCAGCGGCTAGGGGAGAGACCCAGTACTTC. This encodes CASSSAARGETQYF.

The chain is built from TRBV6-5 and TRBJ1-5; D remains unclear. V lost 2 bases, J lost 6 bases, and 14 bases lay in between. Germline CDR1 is MNHEY and CDR2 is SVGAGI. The CDR3 has 15 residues. As DNA, the CDR3 is TGTGCCAGCAGTTACCCTCCCACTTGGGGTCAGCCCCAGCATTTT. The encoded protein is CASSYPPTWGQPQHF.

The CDR3 sequence is CASSRLTPGRGADEQFF. CDR3 nucleotides: TGTGCCAGCAGCCGCCTCACTCCGGGGAGAGGGGCGGATGAGCAGTTCTTC. The rearrangement joins TRBV6-1 to TRBJ2-1, with D possibly called TRBD1 or TRBD2 (5 bases each). CDR1 MNHNS and CDR2 SASEGT come from the germline V gene. The CDR3 spans 17 residues. V shed 6 bases and J shed 8 bases, with 26 bases lying between them.

This clonotype has more than one count but fewer than ten. This chain joins TRBV2 and TRBJ2-2; D is unclear. Trimming cost V 5 bases and J 2 bases, with 12 bases left between them. The CDR3 sequence is 15 residues long. Germline V gives CDR1 SNHLY, CDR2 FYNNEI. The CDR3 DNA sequence: TGTGCCAGCAGTATAGACACCAGCAACACCGGGGAGCTGTTTTTT. It is translated as CASSIDTSNTGELFF.

This clonotype was found many times. This chain connects TRBV2 to TRBJ1-4; weak D call: TRBD1 (6 bases). CDR3 length: 15 amino acids. Germline V lookup: CDR1 SNHLY, CDR2 FYNNEI. Trimming cost V 4 bases and J 3 bases, with 12 bases left between them. The CDR3 DNA reads TGTGCCAGCAGTGGGGGACAATCCGCTAATGAAAAACTGTTTTTT. This sequence encodes CASSGGQSANEKLFF. Combining the CDR3 with reference TRBV2 and TRBJ1-4 gives the whole variable domain EPEVTQTPSHQVTQMGQEVILRCVPISNHLYFYWYRQILGQKVEFLVSFYNNEISEKSEIFDDQFSVERPDGSNFTLKIRSTKLEDSAMYFCASSGGQSANEKLFFGSGTQLSVL.

The chain combines TRBV2 with TRBJ2-3; 9 nucleotides match TRBD1. Trimming cost V 4 bases and J 4 bases; bases outside gene matches: 3. CDR1 is SNHLY and CDR2 is FYNNEI in the germline V gene. The length of the CDR3 is 14 residues. In DNA, the CDR3 is TGTGCCAGCAGTGCGGGGACAGGGCCAGATACGCAGTATTTT. Its translation is CASSAGTGPDTQYF.

The chain recombines TRBV7-6 with TRBJ1-2; a weak D match, TRBD1 (5 bases). Trimming took 5 bases from V and 5 from J, leaving 12 bases between them. CDR3 size: 13 residues. The V gene's germline CDR1 is SGHVS and CDR2 FNYEAQ. The CDR3 coding sequence is TGTGCCAGCAGCCAAGGGTGGGGGTATGGCTACACCTTC. This sequence encodes CASSQGWGYGYTF.

Concerning this clonotype: One end of the junction does not line up with germline, which may come from a read error. The chain couples TRBV6-5 to TRBJ1-2, with TRBD1 matching 7 bases. Germline CDR1 is MNHEY and CDR2 is SVGAGI. This CDR3 region has 15 residues. The CDR3 loop reads CASSNRDRVSYGCTF. In DNA, the CDR3 is TGTGCCAGCAGTAACCGGGACAGAGTCTCCTATGGCTGCACCTTC.

J is TRBJ1-6 and V is TRBV7-9; tentatively, D is TRBD1 (5 bases). The CDR3 sequence is 17 residues long. Per the germline V gene, CDR1 is SEHNR and CDR2 is FQNEAQ (reference sequence). V was cut by 5 bases and J by 8 bases, with 22 bases left in between. The CDR3 bases are TGTGCCAGCAGCCCTGGGGCAGGTCAGACCTGGGATTCACCCCTCCACTTT. Translation: CASSPGAGQTWDSPLHF.

This clonotype was seen a few times. V is TRBV7-9 and J is TRBJ2-1, with a tentative D call TRBD1 (5 bases). Trimming shortened V by 1 base and J by 4 bases, and 11 bases separated the two germline ends. Germline CDR1 and CDR2: SEHNR and FQNEAQ (reference sequence). The CDR3 runs to 15 residues. For the CDR3, the DNA is TGTGCCAGCAGCTTAGAACAGGTGACTTACAATGAGCAGTTCTTC. Its translation is CASSLEQVTYNEQFF.

The chain carries TRBV6-1 and TRBJ1-1, with D possibly being TRBD1 (6 bases). V was shortened by 3 bases and J by 10 bases, with 15 bases between the two germline ends. The CDR3 sequence is 13 residues long. Looked up from germline, CDR1 is MNHNS and CDR2 is SASEGT. DNA for the CDR3: TGTGCCAGCAGTGAGGCAGGGGCCTTAGGAGCTTTCTTT. This encodes CASSEAGALGAFF.

This clonotype was seen a few times. This chain joins TRBV6-1 and TRBJ2-2; 7 nucleotides line up with TRBD2. The CDR3 is made up of 16 amino acids. After removal of 5 bases from V and 4 bases from J, the junction contained 10 bases not matched to a gene. Germline V gene lookup returns CDR1 MNHNS and CDR2 SASEGT. The CDR3 spells CASSSPGGTGTGELFF. The CDR3 DNA sequence: TGTGCCAGCAGTTCCCCCGGGGGGACGGGCACCGGGGAGCTGTTTTTT.

In this sample, this clonotype turned up many times. The chain links TRBV12-3 or TRBV12-4 to TRBJ1-2; TRBD1 matches at 7 bases. The ends lost 5 bases at V and 7 bases at J; junction bases unmatched: 13. CDR3 length: 15 residues. CDR3 coding DNA: TGTGCCAGCAGTCCTTGGGGGACAGCTGGGGGTGGCTACACCTTC. It translates to CASSPWGTAGGGYTF.

This clonotype was seen only a few times. The gene calls are TRBV20-1 and TRBJ1-1; D gene ambiguous. The germline V and J ends were trimmed by 6 bases and 0 bases, with 14 bases remaining between them. This CDR3 contains 14 residues. In germline, CDR1 is DFQATT, CDR2 SNEGSKA (reference sequence). For the CDR3, the DNA is TGCAGTGCCCCTCGACCGGGGATGAACACTGAAGCTTTCTTT. Translation gives CSAPRPGMNTEAFF.

V usage is TRBV5-1 and J usage is TRBJ2-7; tentatively, D is TRBD2 (6 bases). The CDR3 has 14 residues. CDR1 is SGHRS and CDR2 is YFSETQ in the germline V gene. Deletions cut 1 base from V and 4 bases from J, with 12 bases between. The CDR3 spells CASSLQTSRYEQYF. In nucleotides, the CDR3 is TGCGCCAGCAGCTTGCAGACTAGTAGATACGAGCAGTACTTC.

The count of this clonotype is one. The genes are TRBV7-9 and TRBJ1-4; D possibly corresponds to TRBD1 (6 bases). Trimming removed 5 bases from V and 7 bases from J, with 17 bases in between. CDR3 size: 15 residues. In germline, CDR1 is SEHNR, CDR2 FQNEAQ (reference sequence). The chain's CDR3 is CASSVRQEGFEKLFF. CDR3 nucleotides: TGTGCCAGCAGCGTCAGACAGGAGGGCTTTGAAAAACTGTTTTTT.

The table lists this clonotype with a few counts. The chain has TRBV24-1 and TRBJ1-2; tentative D call: TRBD1 (6 bases). Germline lookup yields CDR1 KGHDR and CDR2 SFDVKD. This CDR3 is 13 amino acids long. Trimming took 3 bases from V and 10 from J, leaving 14 bases between them. The CDR3 spells CATSDPIRGLYTF. The CDR3 DNA is TGTGCCACCAGTGATCCAATCAGGGGACTCTACACCTTC.

This clonotype was recorded a few times. One base away lies a much larger clone, so this may be a sequencing read error. The V gene is TRBV12-3 or TRBV12-4, the J gene TRBJ2-3; tentative D call: TRBD1 (5 bases). This CDR3 contains 15 residues. The CDR3, as DNA: TGTGCCAGCAGTTTCGGCGGTTTGGACACAGATACGCGGTATTTT. Translating gives CASSFGGLDTDTRYF.

This clonotype was observed a few times. J is TRBJ2-7 and V is TRBV6-5, with 12 bases aligning to TRBD1. Germline CDR1 and CDR2: MNHEY and SVGAGI. This CDR3 contains 15 residues. V lost 0 bases to trimming and J lost 7 bases; unmatched junction nucleotides: 4. CDR3 in DNA: TGTGCCAGCAGTTACTCGGGACAGGGGGCATATGAGCAGTACTTC. It is translated as CASSYSGQGAYEQYF.

The chain employs TRBV5-1 and TRBJ2-5, with no clear D. This CDR3 has 16 residues. Trimming left V 0 bases short and J 2 bases short, with 14 bases between. The V gene's germline CDR1 is SGHRS and CDR2 YFSETQ. The CDR3 region is CASSLGAVRLQETQYF. The CDR3 nucleotides read TGCGCCAGCAGCTTGGGCGCCGTAAGGTTACAAGAGACCCAGTACTTC.

This clonotype was observed many times. The chain carries TRBV2 and TRBJ1-5; no definite D call. This CDR3 is 15 amino acids long. Germline V gene data show CDR1 as SNHLY and CDR2 as FYNNEI. Trimming removed 0 bases from V and 4 bases from J, with 10 bases in between. The CDR3 nucleotides are TGTGCCAGCAGTGAAGCGCTTGGCACAAATCAGCCCCAGCATTTT. Amino acids: CASSEALGTNQPQHF.

This clonotype was seen a few times. V is TRBV3-1 and J is TRBJ2-3; D is ambiguous. CDR1 LGHDT and CDR2 YNNKEL come from the germline V gene (reference sequence). V lost 0 bases to trimming and J lost 0 bases, with 10 bases between them. The CDR3 totals 16 residues. The chain's CDR3 is CASSQETGPSTDTQYF. CDR3 coding DNA: TGTGCCAGCAGCCAAGAGACCGGCCCTAGCACAGATACGCAGTATTTT.

V usage is TRBV10-3 and J usage is TRBJ2-2, with 9 positions matching TRBD1. There are 14 residues in the CDR3. From germline, CDR1 is ENHRY and CDR2 SYGVKD. The trim removed 6 bases at V and 4 bases at J, leaving 3 bases unmatched. The CDR3 nucleotides read TGTGCCATCAGCGGACAGGGGCGCACCGGGGAGCTGTTTTTT. Protein sequence: CAISGQGRTGELFF.